The 3 T cell receptor beta chains given below trace back to one sample, sequenced in a study of blood T cell repertoires in COVID-19. Here immunoSEQ multiplex PCR was the method, and the copy in TCRdb shows in-frame clones only, minus some. The repertoire holds about 250,000 clones, with around 88% as singletons. Sequencing was performed on peripheral blood. The receptors shown here come from a man older than 75 with acute or convalescent COVID-19.

This clone was seen a single time. The chain joins TRBV28 to TRBJ2-1, with TRBD2 matching over 14 bases. This CDR3 spans 15 amino acids. V gave up 4 bases and J gave up 8 bases; unmatched junction bases: 4. In germline, CDR1 is MDHEN, CDR2 SYDVKM. This chain's CDR3 is CASSSPGLAGDEQFF. Here the CDR3 DNA reads TGTGCCAGCAGTTCCCCGGGACTAGCGGGAGATGAGCAGTTCTTC.

This clone turned up a few times. The rearrangement uses TRBV2 and TRBJ2-7; weak D call: TRBD2 (5 bases). V lost 7 bases and J 6 bases, leaving 13 bases between the germline ends. From germline, CDR1 is SNHLY and CDR2 FYNNEI. The CDR3 is 12 residues long. CDR3 protein: CASNRGTREQYF. CDR3 bases: TGTGCCAGCAATCGGGGTACGCGCGAGCAGTACTTC.

The rearrangement links TRBV10-3 to TRBJ2-5, with D possibly TRBD2 on 5 matching bases. Trimming shortened V by 7 bases and J by 4 bases, and 13 bases separated the two germline ends. Germline-derived CDR1 and CDR2 are ENHRY and SYGVKD. This CDR3 spans 13 amino acids. The DNA for the CDR3 is TGTGCCATCACCGTGAGGGAAGGAGAGACCCAGTACTTC. It translates to CAITVREGETQYF.